This T cell receptor (beta chain) derives from a study of shared clonotypes between healthy human individuals. The germline CDR1 and CDR2 sequences are MNHNS and SASEGT. J was trimmed by 4 bases and V by 4 bases; bases with no gene match: 6. This CDR3 contains 15 residues. As regards this clone: As yet, its antigen is unknown.

Study-level findings and limits: A handful of donors held approximately 4.5% of naive CD4 clonotypes in common. Blood was the sole source, and tissue repertoires probably differ.

Replicate PCRs run on sorted subsets employed approximately 0.2 ug DNA, 25,000 to 35,000 T cell genomes. The method was immunoSEQ multiplex PCR; TCRdb's version includes in-frame clones alone and lacks a portion of them. The sample has around 300,000 clones; around 87% are singletons. Sequenced sample: memory CD8+ T cells sorted from blood. Specified subset: CD45RO+ cells pooled with CCR7-negative TemRA cells. The sequence was obtained from a man between 18 and 29 years old in good health. This sequence joins TRBV6-1 and TRBJ1-2; the match to TRBD1 covers 10 bases. The CDR3 protein is CASSVDRGSFYGYTF. The CDR3 nucleotides are TGTGCCAGCAGTGTGGACAGGGGGAGCTTCTATGGCTACACCTTC.